Listed below are T cell receptor beta chains from one sample, sequenced in a study of technical replicates of blood from a handful of donors. Profiling relied on immunoSEQ multiplex PCR, and the TCRdb table lists in-frame clones only, not all of them. The sample lists around 72,000 clones; approximately 89% were seen once. Input material: PBMCs. The receptors here all came from a human donor in good health. Some clones in this sample may be carry-over from other donors' samples. Each CDR3 is given with its conserved first and last residue. Each record gives: D gene, J gene, V gene, clone size, CDR3 protein, CDR3 DNA. A D gene is named only where the DNA matches it firmly. Not every row has a clone size; where given, it reads once, few, many or a size class.

TRBD1 TRBJ1-6 TRBV19 - CASSIQGASLALHF TGTGCCAGTAGTATTCAGGGGGCGTCTTTGGCCCTCCACTTT
TRBD2 TRBJ2-1 TRBV5-6 - CASSPAGDEQFF TGTGCCAGCAGCCCTGCGGGGGACGAGCAGTTCTTC
- TRBJ1-1 TRBV5-4 - CASSGDRAGNTEAFF TGTGCCAGCAGCGGAGACAGAGCCGGGAACACTGAAGCTTTCTTT
- TRBJ2-7 TRBV7-9 - CASRSTTGLDEQYF TGTGCCAGCAGGTCCACAACAGGGCTCGACGAGCAGTACTTC
TRBD2 TRBJ2-5 TRBV5-1 - CASSGSGGQETQYF TGCGCCAGCAGCGGGAGCGGGGGCCAAGAGACCCAGTACTTC
- TRBJ1-6 TRBV7-9 large CATHGPTAINSPLHF TGTGCCACCCACGGTCCGACAGCCATTAATTCACCCCTCCACTTT
TRBD1 TRBJ1-5 TRBV7-8 - CASSLTTTGTYQPQHF TGTGCCAGCAGCTTAACCACGACAGGGACGTATCAGCCCCAGCATTTT
TRBD2 TRBJ2-7 TRBV19 - CASSATSGSYEQYF TGTGCCAGTAGTGCGACTAGCGGGAGCTACGAGCAGTACTTC
- TRBJ2-5 TRBV5-1 - CASSEPYRETQYF TGCGCCAGCAGCGAGCCCTATCGGGAGACCCAGTACTTC
TRBD2 TRBJ2-7 TRBV2 - CASSSSGGYEQYF TGTGCCAGCAGTTCTAGCGGGGGCTACGAGCAGTACTTC
- TRBJ1-1 TRBV20-1 - CSAPLNTEAFF TGCAGTGCTCCCTTGAACACTGAAGCTTTCTTT
TRBD1 TRBJ2-5 TRBV7-9 - CASSIDRGLVETQYF TGTGCCAGCAGCATCGACAGGGGGCTTGTGGAGACCCAGTACTTC
TRBD1 TRBJ1-2 TRBV2 - CASSEDQLPGGYRGGYTF TGTGCCAGCAGTGAAGATCAGCTGCCAGGGGGTTACCGGGGTGGCTACACCTTC
- TRBJ2-5 TRBV19 - CASTETDSAIETQYF TGTGCCAGTACTGAGACGGACAGCGCTATCGAGACCCAGTACTTC
TRBD1 TRBJ2-7 TRBV7-2 - CASSPGQNFYEQYF TGTGCCAGCAGCCCGGGACAGAATTTTTACGAGCAGTACTTC
TRBD1 TRBJ2-5 TRBV5-1 - CASSLGGGRQETQYF TGCGCCAGCAGCTTGGGAGGGGGCCGGCAAGAGACCCAGTACTTC
- TRBJ2-7 TRBV5-4 - CASSQAGGTGEQYF TGTGCCAGCAGCCAGGCGGGAGGGACAGGAGAGCAGTACTTC
TRBD2 TRBJ2-1 TRBV4-2 - CASSHPLAGEGNEQFF TGTGCCAGCAGCCATCCCCTAGCGGGAGAAGGCAATGAGCAGTTCTTC
TRBD1 TRBJ2-2 TRBV7-9 few CASSPPGQGDSGELFF TGTGCCAGCAGCCCCCCGGGACAGGGGGACAGCGGGGAGCTGTTTTTT
- TRBJ2-2 TRBV5-4 - CASSFDRTGELFF TGTGCCAGCAGCTTCGACAGAACCGGGGAGCTGTTTTTT
TRBD2 TRBJ2-4 TRBV19 - CASSTSPGLAGGYIQYF TGTGCCAGTAGTACGTCGCCGGGACTAGCGGGAGGGTACATTCAGTACTTC
TRBD2 TRBJ2-3 TRBV6-6 - CASSYSGGVADTQYF TGTGCCAGCAGCTATAGCGGGGGGGTCGCAGATACGCAGTATTTT
- TRBJ2-7 TRBV27 - CASSLEVGYEQYF TGTGCCAGCAGTTTAGAGGTGGGCTACGAGCAGTACTTC
TRBD1 TRBJ2-7 TRBV5-1 - CASSLGTGGSEQYF TGCGCCAGCAGCTTAGGGACAGGGGGCAGCGAGCAGTACTTC
- TRBJ1-6 TRBV18 - CASSPDSFRNSPLHF TGTGCCAGCTCACCAGACAGCTTTAGGAATTCACCCCTCCACTTT
TRBD1 TRBJ2-5 TRBV6-6 - CASWTGGQETQYF TGTGCCAGCTGGACAGGGGGGCAAGAGACCCAGTACTTC
TRBD2 TRBJ2-3 TRBV7-2 - CASSLVSQAGGPRDTQYF TGTGCCAGCAGCTTAGTTAGCCAAGCGGGGGGCCCGCGGGATACGCAGTATTTT
- TRBJ2-5 TRBV19 - CASSIDQGETQYF TGTGCCAGTAGTATAGATCAGGGAGAGACCCAGTACTTC
- TRBJ1-1 TRBV2 - CASTDGGHNTEAFF TGTGCCAGCACCGATGGGGGACATAACACTGAAGCTTTCTTT
TRBD2 TRBJ2-2 TRBV5-1 - CASSSPGTSGRNTGELFF TGCGCCAGCAGCTCCCCCGGGACTAGCGGGAGGAACACCGGGGAGCTGTTTTTT
- TRBJ1-2 TRBV19 - CASSPNNYGYTF TGTGCCAGTAGTCCCAATAACTATGGCTACACCTTC
TRBD2 TRBJ2-5 TRBV7-2 - CASSRGGLAGLPIQETQYF TGTGCCAGCAGTCGCGGCGGGCTAGCGGGGCTCCCGATCCAAGAGACCCAGTACTTC
- TRBJ1-1 TRBV6-5 - CASNQGGARVSEAFF TGTGCCAGCAACCAAGGGGGTGCGAGAGTCTCTGAAGCTTTCTTT
TRBD1 TRBJ1-1 TRBV29-1 - CSVDRGNTEAFF TGCAGCGTGGACAGGGGTAACACTGAAGCTTTCTTT
- TRBJ2-7 TRBV6-1 - CASSEERALTSYEQYF TGTGCCAGCAGTGAAGAGCGCGCACTGACCTCCTACGAGCAGTACTTC
- TRBJ1-5 TRBV25-1 - CASGPQGGPGGNQPQHF TGTGCCAGCGGGCCCCAGGGAGGTCCCGGGGGCAATCAGCCCCAGCATTTT
TRBD2 TRBJ2-1 TRBV4-3 - CASSQSGRAGNEQFF TGCGCCAGCAGCCAGAGCGGGAGGGCCGGGAATGAGCAGTTCTTC
TRBD1 TRBJ1-5 TRBV5-1 - CASSLEGANQPQHF TGCGCCAGCAGCTTGGAGGGGGCCAATCAGCCCCAGCATTTT
TRBD2 TRBJ2-1 TRBV2 - CASKIRTSGRSGNEQFF TGTGCCAGCAAGATCCGGACTAGCGGGAGATCGGGCAATGAGCAGTTCTTC
TRBD2 TRBJ2-3 TRBV10-2 - CASSELSGRADTQYF TGCGCCAGCAGCGAACTGAGCGGGAGGGCAGATACGCAGTATTTT
TRBD1 TRBJ1-5 TRBV5-8 - CASSLHRGSGNQPQHF TGTGCCAGCAGCCTACACAGGGGGTCGGGCAATCAGCCCCAGCATTTT
- TRBJ1-1 TRBV5-5 - CASSTEGFAEAFF TGTGCCAGCAGTACCGAGGGCTTCGCTGAAGCTTTCTTT
TRBD2 TRBJ2-1 TRBV4-3 - CASSPGLAGSYNEQFF TGCGCCAGCAGCCCGGGACTAGCGGGCTCCTACAATGAGCAGTTCTTC
TRBD2 TRBJ2-7 TRBV2 - CASKGLAEEMLEQYF TGTGCCAGCAAGGGACTAGCCGAGGAGATGCTCGAGCAGTACTTC
- TRBJ2-7 TRBV21-1 - CASTRATYEQYF TGTGCCAGCACGAGGGCAACCTACGAGCAGTACTTC
TRBD2 TRBJ2-3 TRBV4-2 - CASSQGLLASDTQYF TGTGCCAGCAGCCAAGGCTTACTAGCGTCGGATACGCAGTATTTT
TRBD2 TRBJ2-6 TRBV7-3 - CASSFSSGRAGANVLTF TGTGCCAGCAGCTTTTCTAGCGGGAGGGCTGGGGCCAACGTCCTGACTTTC
- TRBJ2-7 TRBV7-2 - CASSWARGYEQYF TGTGCCAGCAGCTGGGCCCGTGGGTACGAGCAGTACTTC
TRBD1 TRBJ2-5 TRBV7-2 - CASSTQGAQETQYF TGTGCCAGCAGCACGCAGGGGGCTCAAGAGACCCAGTACTTC
TRBD2 TRBJ2-1 TRBV10-1 - CASSKSGSSYNEQFF TGCGCCAGCAGTAAAAGCGGGAGCTCCTACAATGAGCAGTTCTTC
- TRBJ1-1 TRBV2 - CASSEIAEGGAFF TGTGCCAGCAGTGAAATCGCGGAAGGGGGAGCTTTCTTT
TRBD2 TRBJ2-2 TRBV5-4 - CASSIRLAGGSGELFF TGTGCCAGCAGCATACGACTAGCGGGGGGTTCTGGGGAGCTGTTTTTT
TRBD1 TRBJ1-5 TRBV4-1 - CASSQVRGRSNQPQHF TGCGCCAGCAGCCAAGTTAGGGGGCGAAGCAATCAGCCCCAGCATTTT
- TRBJ1-2 TRBV21-1 - CASSKGGGGYTF TGTGCCAGCAGCAAAGGGGGGGGCGGCTACACCTTC
TRBD2 TRBJ2-4 TRBV5-1 - CASSLGSGIKNIQYF TGCGCCAGCAGCTTGGGTAGCGGGATCAAAAACATTCAGTACTTC
- TRBJ2-5 TRBV27 - CASRTGLGEETQYF TGTGCCAGCAGAACGGGTTTAGGGGAAGAGACCCAGTACTTC
- TRBJ1-6 TRBV7-6 - CASSLTVQGGNNSPLHF TGTGCCAGCAGCTTGACAGTGCAGGGCGGGAATAATTCACCCCTCCACTTT
TRBD2 TRBJ2-7 TRBV5-1 - CASSLGLAVYEQYF TGCGCCAGCAGCTTAGGACTAGCGGTATACGAGCAGTACTTC
TRBD1 TRBJ1-2 TRBV5-1 - CASSFDRGDYGYTF TGCGCCAGCAGCTTCGACAGGGGGGACTATGGCTACACCTTC